These T cell receptor beta chains were read from a single sample in a study of blood T cells in healthy people across ages. TCRdb itself ran the 5' RACE reads through MiXCR, one entry per CDR3 protein. The sample holds about 1 million distinct CDR3 sequences, 35% to 55% seen once. The sequenced material came from blood. These receptor sequences come from a woman in her sixties in good health. Each CDR3 is given with its conserved first and last residue. A D gene is named only where the DNA matches it firmly. Clone size appears in some rows only: once, few, many, or a class for an expanded clone.

many	TRBJ1-1	.	TRBV5-1	CASSPQTGGEAFF	TGCGCCAGCAGCCCCCAAACCGGGGGAGAAGCTTTCTTT
.	TRBJ2-7	.	TRBV4-1	CASSLGPGSRAYEQYF	TGCGCCAGCAGCCTGGGACCGGGATCCCGCGCCTACGAGCAGTACTTC
few	TRBJ1-5	TRBD1	TRBV7-9	CASSLQGGSGNQPQHF	TGTGCCAGCAGCTTACAGGGGGGATCGGGCAATCAGCCCCAGCATTTT
few	TRBJ2-1	.	TRBV27	CASSYGHNEQFF	TGTGCCAGCAGTTACGGTCACAATGAGCAGTTCTTC
few	TRBJ1-2	TRBD1	TRBV7-2	CASSLSPGQGPGYTF	TGTGCCAGCAGCTTATCTCCGGGACAGGGGCCTGGCTACACCTTC
few	TRBJ2-7	.	TRBV5-1	CASSLIGEAGEQYF	TGCGCCAGCAGCTTGATTGGGGAAGCAGGCGAGCAGTACTTC
.	TRBJ2-7	.	TRBV29-1	CSVEELPYNEQYF	TGCAGCGTTGAGGAACTTCCCTACAATGAGCAGTACTTC
few	TRBJ2-1	TRBD2	TRBV6-1	CASAVGTSGIASYNEQFF	TGTGCCAGCGCGGTAGGGACTAGCGGGATTGCCTCCTACAATGAGCAGTTCTTC
few	TRBJ1-2	TRBD1	TRBV20-1	CSASRTGGNYGYTF	TGCAGTGCTAGCCGGACAGGGGGCAACTATGGCTACACCTTC
few	TRBJ2-1	TRBD1	TRBV10-3	CAISGDEPGQGLNEQFF	TGTGCCATCAGTGGCGATGAACCGGGACAGGGTCTAAATGAGCAGTTCTTC
.	TRBJ2-1	TRBD2	TRBV7-9	CASSPWSGRIGEQFF	TGTGCCAGCAGCCCTTGGAGCGGGAGGATCGGTGAGCAGTTCTTC
.	TRBJ1-2	.	TRBV20-1	CSARGLQAGQYGYTF	TGCAGTGCTAGGGGCCTCCAAGCGGGGCAATATGGCTACACCTTC
once	TRBJ2-7	TRBD2	TRBV9	CASSVDLAGISGDEQYF	TGTGCCAGCAGCGTAGATCTAGCGGGGATCTCAGGTGACGAGCAGTACTTC
once	TRBJ1-5	.	TRBV4-1	CASSQEPRVTTAPQHF	TGCGCCAGCAGCCAAGAACCCAGGGTGACGACCGCACCCCAGCATTTT
once	TRBJ2-1	.	TRBV27	CASSFQVGYGNEQFF	TGTGCCAGCAGTTTCCAGGTGGGATATGGCAATGAGCAGTTCTTC
.	TRBJ2-5	TRBD2	TRBV6-1	CASSELVGAGEQYF	TGTGCCAGCAGTGAACTGGTAGGGGCGGGGGAGCAGTACTTC
many	TRBJ1-5	TRBD1	TRBV30	CAWSLQGNQPQHF	TGTGCCTGGAGTTTACAGGGGAATCAGCCCCAGCATTTT
.	TRBJ2-1	TRBD2	TRBV20-1	CSAQGTSSYNEQFF	TGCAGTGCTCAAGGGACTAGCTCCTACAATGAGCAGTTCTTC
.	TRBJ2-5	TRBD2	TRBV3-1	CASSTRLAGSQETQYF	TGTGCCAGCAGCACCCGACTAGCGGGATCCCAAGAGACCCAGTACTTC
.	TRBJ2-5	.	TRBV27	CASSSVYQETQYF	TGTGCCAGCAGTTCGGTATACCAAGAGACCCAGTACTTC
.	TRBJ2-3	.	TRBV10-3	CAISQSVDTQYF	TGTGCCATCAGTCAGAGTGTGGATACGCAGTATTTT
.	TRBJ2-7	TRBD1	TRBV28	CASSQQGKGGEQYF	TGTGCCAGCAGTCAACAGGGGAAAGGCGGGGAGCAGTACTTC
.	TRBJ1-4	.	TRBV5-1	CASSLSLTTTNEKLFF	TGCGCCAGCAGCTTGAGCCTCACTACAACTAATGAAAAACTGTTTTTT
.	TRBJ2-7	.	TRBV28	CATHFGREQYF	TGTGCCACCCATTTCGGCCGCGAGCAGTACTTC
.	TRBJ2-3	.	TRBV12-3/TRBV12-4	CASSRRGADTQYF	TGTGCCAGCAGCAGAAGGGGGGCAGATACGCAGTATTTT
few	TRBJ1-1	.	TRBV20-1	CSAREGHVAGAVEAFF	TGCAGTGCTAGAGAGGGTCACGTTGCGGGCGCAGTAGAAGCTTTCTTT
.	TRBJ2-1	.	TRBV6-1	CASRETLSYNEQFF	TGTGCCAGCAGGGAGACACTCTCCTACAATGAGCAGTTCTTC
.	TRBJ2-7	.	TRBV2	CASSELGQSSYEQYF	TGTGCCAGCAGTGAATTGGGCCAGTCCTCCTACGAGCAGTACTTC
.	TRBJ2-1	.	TRBV20-1	CSASIRDDLYNEQFF	TGCAGTGCTAGCATCCGGGACGATCTCTACAATGAGCAGTTCTTC
.	TRBJ2-1	TRBD2	TRBV6-1	CASSPLGGAAGAYNEQFF	TGTGCCAGCAGCCCGCTGGGCGGTGCGGCGGGAGCATACAATGAGCAGTTCTTC
.	TRBJ1-6	.	TRBV2	CASSPEGNSPLHF	TGTGCCAGCAGTCCCGAGGGGAATTCACCCCTCCACTTT
.	TRBJ2-5	.	TRBV12-3/TRBV12-4	CASSPIGHNEQYF	TGTGCCAGCAGCCCCATCGGGCACAATGAGCAGTACTTC
.	TRBJ2-1	TRBD2	TRBV5-6	CASSLLSSGGNNEQFF	TGTGCCAGCAGCTTGTTATCTAGCGGGGGGAACAATGAGCAGTTCTTC
few	TRBJ2-3	.	TRBV2	CASSVESQYF	TGTGCCAGCAGTGTGGAATCGCAGTATTTT
few	TRBJ2-7	.	TRBV27	CASSLSKGTDEQYF	TGTGCCAGCAGTTTATCGAAGGGAACTGACGAGCAGTACTTC
.	TRBJ2-5	.	TRBV6-1	CASRRGPGLSIQETQYF	TGTGCCAGCAGGCGAGGACCGGGACTCTCGATCCAAGAGACCCAGTACTTC
.	TRBJ2-1	TRBD1	TRBV10-3	CAIKGQGDEQFF	TGTGCCATCAAGGGACAGGGGGACGAGCAGTTCTTC
few	TRBJ2-1	.	TRBV2	CASSVLGNEQFF	TGTGCCAGCAGTGTACTGGGGAATGAGCAGTTCTTC
.	TRBJ2-1	TRBD1	TRBV6-6	CASTPQGQYDEQFF	TGTGCCAGCACGCCCCAGGGACAGTACGATGAGCAGTTCTTC
few	TRBJ1-2	.	TRBV10-3	CAISEGSYGYTF	TGTGCCATCAGTGAGGGCAGCTATGGCTACACCTTC
.	TRBJ1-2	.	TRBV20-1	CSARAGRHGYTF	TGCAGTGCTAGAGCAGGACGCCACGGCTACACCTTC
.	TRBJ1-5	.	TRBV9	CASSGHQGNQPQHF	TGTGCCAGCAGCGGTCACCAGGGCAATCAGCCCCAGCATTTT
few	TRBJ2-3	.	TRBV5-5	CASLRGKSTDTQYF	TGTGCCAGCTTACGGGGGAAGAGCACAGATACGCAGTATTTT
few	TRBJ2-5	TRBD2	TRBV3-1	CASSPRLAGYQETQYF	TGTGCCAGCAGCCCAAGACTAGCGGGCTACCAAGAGACCCAGTACTTC
few	TRBJ1-5	TRBD1	TRBV6-1	CASRWTGNQPQHF	TGTGCCAGCAGATGGACAGGTAATCAGCCCCAGCATTTT
few	TRBJ1-4	TRBD1	TRBV12-3/TRBV12-4	CASRTGTGNEKLFF	TGTGCCAGCCGAACCGGGACAGGGAATGAAAAACTGTTTTTT
.	TRBJ2-1	.	TRBV7-9	CASSSILNMRKLNNEQFF	TGTGCCAGCAGCTCAATCCTAAATATGCGGAAACTGAACAATGAGCAGTTCTTC
once	TRBJ2-1	TRBD2	TRBV14	CASSQGWSGNNEQFF	TGTGCCAGCAGCCAAGGGTGGAGCGGGAACAATGAGCAGTTCTTC
few	TRBJ1-2	.	TRBV6-1	CASSEDKSFYGYTF	TGTGCCAGCAGTGAAGACAAGTCCTTTTATGGCTACACCTTC
.	TRBJ2-1	TRBD1	TRBV10-3	CAISKQGDSYNEQFF	TGTGCCATCAGCAAACAGGGGGACTCCTACAATGAGCAGTTCTTC